This T cell receptor (beta chain) stems from a study of T-cell reconstitution after alpha-beta-depleted transplantation in children. The V end lost 3 bases, the J end lost 8 bases, and 11 bases lay between the germline ends. The CDR3 is 14 residues long. Notes on the study in general: Several hundred graft clones that had expanded were reportedly the source of alpha-beta T cells about two months after transplant.

In regard to this clonotype: Its antigen remains unknown. The conserved phenylalanine or tryptophan is not found at the CDR3 terminus, so this likely reflects a read error.

Preparing the TCRbeta library involved the use of unique molecular identifiers. TCRdb processed the PCR reads anew with MiXCR; each CDR3 protein has one entry. The repertoire consists of around 800,000 distinct CDR3 sequences, with under 20% occurring once and the leading ten covering approximately 5%. This chain connects TRBV12-3 or TRBV12-4 to TRBJ1-6; D is perhaps TRBD1 (5 bases). This sample comprised PBMCs, mostly from graft donor cells, obtained 360 days after TCRalphabeta/CD19-depleted stem cell transplant. The receptor's source is a male patient younger than 18 who had a stem cell transplant for acute lymphoblastic leukemia, so the T cells may come from the graft donor. CDR3 bases: TGTGCCAGCAGTTTCAGGGTTTATGATTCACCCCTCCACTAT. It encodes CASSFRVYDSPLHY.